A single TCR beta chain is shown here with its context. V dropped 5 bases and J dropped 2; count of bases not matched to a gene: 5. Germline values: CDR1 LNHDA, CDR2 SQIVND (reference sequence). This CDR3 contains 15 residues. These data come from a study of blood T cell repertoires in COVID-19. Across the whole study: There were acute and convalescent COVID-19 samples, and they came from the United States, Italy and Spain. T cells, B-cell-depleted T cells, or PBMCs supplied cDNA or gDNA.

Study processing details: From reference gene primer amplification, estimates of nucleated cell counts were derived. Assay used: immunoSEQ multiplex PCR; TCRdb lists only in-frame clones, some missing. V and J calls and clone size are copied from that table; D and trimming were computed from the DNA. The sample has 100,000 to 120,000 clones, over 75% seen once. What was sequenced was peripheral blood. The rearrangement joins TRBV19 to TRBJ2-3; TRBD1 matches 9 bases. The receptor was isolated from a man in his fifties with acute or convalescent COVID-19. CDR3 coding DNA: TGTGCCAGTAGTCAACAGGGGGCCTTCACAGATACGCAGTATTTT. Translated, it gives CASSQQGAFTDTQYF.